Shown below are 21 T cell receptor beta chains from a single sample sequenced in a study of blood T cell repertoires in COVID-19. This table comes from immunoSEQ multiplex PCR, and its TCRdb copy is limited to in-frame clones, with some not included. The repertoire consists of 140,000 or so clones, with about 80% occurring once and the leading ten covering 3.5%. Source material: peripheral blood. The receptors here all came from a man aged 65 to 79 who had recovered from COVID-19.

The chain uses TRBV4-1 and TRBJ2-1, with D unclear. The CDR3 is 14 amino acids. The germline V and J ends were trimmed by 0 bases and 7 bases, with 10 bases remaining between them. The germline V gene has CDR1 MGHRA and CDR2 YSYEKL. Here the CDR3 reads CASSQDSLLNEQFF. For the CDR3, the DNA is TGCGCCAGCAGCCAAGATAGCCTCCTTAATGAGCAGTTCTTC.

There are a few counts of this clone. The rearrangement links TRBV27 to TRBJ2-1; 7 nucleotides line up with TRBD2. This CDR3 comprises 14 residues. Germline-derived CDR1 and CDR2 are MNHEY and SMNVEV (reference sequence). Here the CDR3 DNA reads TGTGTGAGTAGGGTTCTGCGGGAGTTCAATGAGCAGTTCTTC. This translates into CVSRVLREFNEQFF.

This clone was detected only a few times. CDR3 loop: CASTPGTGGAEQYF. DNA of the CDR3: TGTGCCAGCACCCCAGGGACAGGGGGTGCCGAGCAGTACTTC. The chain links TRBV27 to TRBJ2-7, with 11 bases that match TRBD1. This CDR3 region has 14 residues. V gave up 7 bases and J gave up 6 bases; unmatched junction bases: 8. In germline, CDR1 is MNHEY, CDR2 SMNVEV (reference sequence).

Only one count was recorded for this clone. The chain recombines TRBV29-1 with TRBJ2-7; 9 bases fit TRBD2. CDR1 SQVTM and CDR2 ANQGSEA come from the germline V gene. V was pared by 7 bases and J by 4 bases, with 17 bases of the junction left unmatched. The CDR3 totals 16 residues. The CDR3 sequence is CSAFSSGANGVYEQYF. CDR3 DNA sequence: TGCAGCGCCTTCTCTAGCGGGGCCAATGGGGTATACGAGCAGTACTTC.

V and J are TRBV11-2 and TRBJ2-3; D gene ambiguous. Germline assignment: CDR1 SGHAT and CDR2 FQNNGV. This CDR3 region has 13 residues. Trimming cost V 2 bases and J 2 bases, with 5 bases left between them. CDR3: CASSLSPTDTQYF. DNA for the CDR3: TGTGCCAGCAGCTTAAGCCCCACAGATACGCAGTATTTT.

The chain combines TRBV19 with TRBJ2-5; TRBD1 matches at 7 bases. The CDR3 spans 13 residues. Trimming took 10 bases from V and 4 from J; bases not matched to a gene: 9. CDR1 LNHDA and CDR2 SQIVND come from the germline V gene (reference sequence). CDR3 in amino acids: CATSMTGIETQYF. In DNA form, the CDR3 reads TGTGCCACCTCGATGACAGGGATAGAGACCCAGTACTTC.

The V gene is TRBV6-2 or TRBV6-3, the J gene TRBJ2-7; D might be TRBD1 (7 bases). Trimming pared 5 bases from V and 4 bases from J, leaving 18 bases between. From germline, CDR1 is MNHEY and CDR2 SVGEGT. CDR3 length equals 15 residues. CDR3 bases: TGTGCCAGCAGTCCCCGACAGGGAGGTATTTACGAGCAGTACTTC. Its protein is CASSPRQGGIYEQYF.

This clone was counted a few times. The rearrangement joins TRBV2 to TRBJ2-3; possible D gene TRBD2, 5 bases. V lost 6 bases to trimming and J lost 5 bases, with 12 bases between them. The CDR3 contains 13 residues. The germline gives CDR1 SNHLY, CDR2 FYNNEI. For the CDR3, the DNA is TGTGCCAGCAGCGAGGGCATCTTAGATACGCAGTATTTT. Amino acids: CASSEGILDTQYF. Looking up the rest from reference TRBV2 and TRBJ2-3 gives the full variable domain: EPEVTQTPSHQVTQMGQEVILRCVPISNHLYFYWYRQILGQKVEFLVSFYNNEISEKSEIFDDQFSVERPDGSNFTLKIRSTKLEDSAMYFCASSEGILDTQYFGPGTRLTVL.

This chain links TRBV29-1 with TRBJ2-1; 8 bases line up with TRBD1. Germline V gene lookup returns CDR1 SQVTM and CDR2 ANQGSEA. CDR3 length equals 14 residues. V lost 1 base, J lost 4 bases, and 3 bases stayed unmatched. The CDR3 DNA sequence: TGCAGCGTTGAAGTGGGACAGGTTTACAATGAGCAGTTCTTC. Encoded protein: CSVEVGQVYNEQFF.

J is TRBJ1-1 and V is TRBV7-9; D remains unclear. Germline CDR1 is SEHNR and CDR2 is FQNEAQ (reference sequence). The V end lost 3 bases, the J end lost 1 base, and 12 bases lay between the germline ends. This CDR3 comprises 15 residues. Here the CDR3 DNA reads TGTGCCAGCAGCTTCGTCCGAGAGTGGAACACTGAAGCTTTCTTT. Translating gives CASSFVREWNTEAFF.

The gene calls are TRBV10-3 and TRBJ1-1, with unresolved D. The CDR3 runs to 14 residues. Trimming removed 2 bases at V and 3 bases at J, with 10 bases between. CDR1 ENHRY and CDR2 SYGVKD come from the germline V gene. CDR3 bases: TGTGCCATCAGTGAGGTAGGGCGGGACACTGAAGCTTTCTTT. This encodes CAISEVGRDTEAFF.

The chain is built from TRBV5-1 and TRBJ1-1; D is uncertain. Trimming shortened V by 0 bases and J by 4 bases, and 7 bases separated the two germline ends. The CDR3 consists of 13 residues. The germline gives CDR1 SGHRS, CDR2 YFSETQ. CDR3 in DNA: TGCGCCAGCAGCTTGGACGGGTCCACTGAAGCTTTCTTT. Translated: CASSLDGSTEAFF. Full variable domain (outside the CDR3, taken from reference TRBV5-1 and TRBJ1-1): KAGVTQTPRYLIKTRGQQVTLSCSPISGHRSVSWYQQTPGQGLQFLFEYFSETQRNKGNFPGRFSGRQFSNSRSEMNVSTLELGDSALYLCASSLDGSTEAFFGQGTRLTVV.

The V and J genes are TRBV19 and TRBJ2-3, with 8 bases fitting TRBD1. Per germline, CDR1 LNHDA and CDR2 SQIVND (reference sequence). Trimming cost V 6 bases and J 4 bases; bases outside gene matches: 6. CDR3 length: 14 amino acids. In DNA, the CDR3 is TGTGCCAGTAGCACCGGGACAGGCCCAGATACGCAGTATTTT. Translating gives CASSTGTGPDTQYF. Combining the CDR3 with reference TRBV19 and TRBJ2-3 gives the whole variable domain DGGITQSPKYLFRKEGQNVTLSCEQNLNHDAMYWYRQDPGQGLRLIYYSQIVNDFQKGDIAEGYSVSREKKESFPLTVTSAQKNPTAFYLCASSTGTGPDTQYFGPGTRLTVL.

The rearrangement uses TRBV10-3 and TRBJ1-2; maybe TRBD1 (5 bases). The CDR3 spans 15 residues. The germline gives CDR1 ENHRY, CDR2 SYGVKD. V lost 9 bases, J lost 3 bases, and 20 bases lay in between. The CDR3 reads CAMKRDYLRDYGYTF. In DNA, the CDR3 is TGTGCCATGAAAAGGGACTATTTGAGGGACTATGGCTACACCTTC.

DNA of the CDR3: TGTGCCAGCTCACCTCCGCGGGAGGGCCCTACTACAGATACGCAGTATTTT. Its translation is CASSPPREGPTTDTQYF. The V call is TRBV18, the J call TRBJ2-3, with 9 bases identical to TRBD2. From germline, CDR1 is KGHSH and CDR2 LQKENI. The CDR3 covers 17 residues. J was trimmed by 3 bases and V by 3 bases; bases with no gene match: 10. Using reference TRBV18 and TRBJ2-3 for the parts outside the CDR3, the full variable domain is NAGVMQNPRHLVRRRGQEARLRCSPMKGHSHVYWYRQLPEEGLKFMVYLQKENIIDESGMPKERFSAEFPKEGPSILRIQQVVRGDSAAYFCASSPPREGPTTDTQYFGPGTRLTVL.

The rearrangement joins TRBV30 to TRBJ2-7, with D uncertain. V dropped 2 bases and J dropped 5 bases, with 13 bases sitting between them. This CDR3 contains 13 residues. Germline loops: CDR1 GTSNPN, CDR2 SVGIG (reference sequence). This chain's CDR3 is CAWSPTRIHEQYF. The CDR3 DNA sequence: TGTGCCTGGAGTCCGACCAGGATCCACGAGCAGTACTTC.

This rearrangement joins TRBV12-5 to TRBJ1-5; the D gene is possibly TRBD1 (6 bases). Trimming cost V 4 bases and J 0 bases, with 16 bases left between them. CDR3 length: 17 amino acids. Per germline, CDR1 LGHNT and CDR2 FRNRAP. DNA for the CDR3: TGTGCTAGTGGTTCCTATGTAGGGGGTTATAGCAATCAGCCCCAGCATTTT. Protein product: CASGSYVGGYSNQPQHF.

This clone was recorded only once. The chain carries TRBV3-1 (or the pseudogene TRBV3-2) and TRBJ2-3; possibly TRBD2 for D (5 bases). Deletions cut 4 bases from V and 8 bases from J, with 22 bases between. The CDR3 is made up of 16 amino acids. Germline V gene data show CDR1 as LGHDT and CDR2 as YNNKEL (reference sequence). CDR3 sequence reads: CASSLARLNHRRTQYF. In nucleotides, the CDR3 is TGTGCCAGCAGCCTCGCTCGACTAAACCATCGGCGTACGCAGTATTTT.

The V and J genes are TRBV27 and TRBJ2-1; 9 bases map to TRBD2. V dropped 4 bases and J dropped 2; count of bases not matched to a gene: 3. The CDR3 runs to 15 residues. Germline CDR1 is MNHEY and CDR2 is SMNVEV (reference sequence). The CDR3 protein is CASSYGTSTYNEQFF. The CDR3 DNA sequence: TGTGCCAGCAGTTACGGGACTAGCACCTACAATGAGCAGTTCTTC.

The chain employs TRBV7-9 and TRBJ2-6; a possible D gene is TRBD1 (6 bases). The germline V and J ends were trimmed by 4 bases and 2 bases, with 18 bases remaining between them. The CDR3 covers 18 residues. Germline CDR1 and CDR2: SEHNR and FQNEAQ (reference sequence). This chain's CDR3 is CASSSLYRVGAGANVLTF. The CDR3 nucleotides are TGTGCCAGCAGCTCCCTATACAGGGTTGGGGCTGGGGCCAACGTCCTGACTTTC. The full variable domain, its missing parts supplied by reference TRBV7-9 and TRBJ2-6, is DTGVSQNPRHKITKRGQNVTFRCDPISEHNRLYWYRQTLGQGPEFLTYFQNEAQLEKSRLLSDRFSAERPKGSFSTLEIQRTEQGDSAMYLCASSSLYRVGAGANVLTFGAGSRLTVL.

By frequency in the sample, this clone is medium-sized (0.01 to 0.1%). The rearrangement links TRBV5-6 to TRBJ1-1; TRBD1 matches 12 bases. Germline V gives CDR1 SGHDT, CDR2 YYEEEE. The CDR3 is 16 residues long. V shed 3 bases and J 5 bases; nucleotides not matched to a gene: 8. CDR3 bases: TGTGCCAGCAGCTCCGGGACAGGGGGCGCGAGGACTGAAGCTTTCTTT. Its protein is CASSSGTGGARTEAFF.